This T cell receptor (beta chain) derives from a study of T cells after yellow fever vaccination. Germline V CDR1 and CDR2: MGHRA, YSYEKL. V was shortened by 0 bases and J by 4 bases, with 10 bases between the two germline ends. CDR3 length: 15 amino acids. By frequency in the sample, this clonotype is medium-sized. 5'RACE template switching added a universal primer site and UMIs to TCR cDNA. TCRdb itself ran the 5' RACE reads through MiXCR, one entry per CDR3 protein. The sample shows over a thousand distinct CDR3 sequences, approximately 50% of them seen only once. General study points: By day 5 rather than day 15, the secondary response had peaked, though it was weaker.

This sample comprised PBMCs, either bulk or a sorted T-cell subset (CD4+, CD8+, memory, or dextramer-sorted; not recorded which), obtained on the day of the yellow fever booster vaccination. The sequence was obtained from a young man who received the YFV17D yellow fever vaccine. This rearrangement joins TRBV4-1 to TRBJ1-5; D unclear. CDR3 protein: CASSQEFGANQPQHF. CDR3 nucleotide sequence: TGCGCCAGCAGCCAAGAGTTTGGAGCTAATCAGCCCCAGCATTTT.